One and the same sample provided the 30 T cell receptor beta chains below, sequenced in a study of cytomegalovirus exposure and HLA in healthy donors. Researchers ran the PCR with 60 Vbeta and 13 Jbeta primers. Assay: immunoSEQ multiplex PCR; the TCRdb copy retains only in-frame clones and omits some. The sample holds around 190,000 clones, roughly four fifths seen once. The sequencing input was PBMCs. The receptor source for this set is a man in his late teens or twenties in good health and CMV-seronegative.

This rearrangement joins TRBV5-4 to TRBJ1-2; D is perhaps TRBD1 (6 bases). The germline V gene has CDR1 SGHNT and CDR2 YYREEE (reference sequence). The CDR3 has 14 amino acids. Trimming pared 3 bases from V and 7 bases from J, leaving 16 bases between. The CDR3 loop reads CASSSQGESAGYTF. CDR3 nucleotide sequence: TGTGCCAGCAGCTCACAGGGTGAATCGGCTGGCTACACCTTC. Variable domain in full (rest from reference TRBV5-4 and TRBJ1-2): ETGVTQSPTHLIKTRGQQVTLRCSSQSGHNTVSWYQQALGQGPQFIFQYYREEENGRGNFPPRFSGLQFPNYSSELNVNALELDDSALYLCASSSQGESAGYTFGSGTRLTVV.

This clone was seen only a few times. The chain combines TRBV9 with TRBJ2-7; a weak D match, TRBD1 (6 bases). Trimming took off 4 bases at V and 5 bases at J, with 19 bases between the two ends. This CDR3 is built from 15 residues. CDR1 and CDR2 (germline): SGDLS, YYNGEE. The chain's CDR3 is CASSPHKQGTHEQYF. The CDR3 coding sequence is TGTGCCAGCAGCCCACATAAACAGGGTACGCACGAGCAGTACTTC. Complete variable domain (other parts from reference TRBV9 and TRBJ2-7): DSGVTQTPKHLITATGQRVTLRCSPRSGDLSVYWYQQSLDQGLQFLIQYYNGEERAKGNILERFSAQQFPDLHSELNLSSLELGDSALYFCASSPHKQGTHEQYFGPGTRLTVT.

The CDR3 region is CASSISPHRGMVYEQYF. The CDR3 DNA sequence: TGTGCCAGTAGTATATCCCCCCACAGGGGGATGGTCTACGAGCAGTACTTC. The chain carries TRBV19 and TRBJ2-7; 8 bases fit TRBD1. Per germline, CDR1 LNHDA and CDR2 SQIVND (reference sequence). The trim removed 2 bases at V and 3 bases at J, leaving 12 bases unmatched. The CDR3 covers 17 residues.

The CDR3 sequence: CASSLELRGDTEAFF. CDR3 nucleotides: TGTGCCAGCAGCTTAGAACTCAGGGGAGACACTGAAGCTTTCTTT. V is TRBV7-2 and J is TRBJ1-1, with D possibly matching TRBD1 (6 bases). The CDR3 covers 15 residues. V was cut by 1 base and J by 3 bases, with 12 bases left in between. CDR1 is SGHTA and CDR2 is FQGNSA in the germline V gene.

Concerning this clone: Germline and junction disagree at one end, which may indicate a read error. The chain recombines TRBV7-9 with TRBJ2-1, with TRBD1 matching over 10 bases. CDR1 and CDR2 (germline): SEHNR, FQNEAQ (reference sequence). The CDR3 is made up of 17 amino acids. This CDR3 is CSSSFGTGVPSYNEQFF. CDR3 DNA sequence: TGTTCCAGCAGCTTCGGGACAGGGGTCCCCTCCTACAATGAGCAGTTCTTC.

The chain recombines TRBV5-4 with TRBJ1-1; D possibly corresponds to TRBD1 (6 bases). The CDR3 runs 14 residues. The germline CDR1 and CDR2 sequences are SGHNT and YYREEE (reference sequence). Between the trimmed V and J ends, which lost 4 bases and 4 bases, there was a span of 14 bases. The CDR3 nucleotides are TGTGCCAGCAGCCAGGAGGGGGGGTTCACTGAAGCTTTCTTT. Protein product: CASSQEGGFTEAFF.

The CDR3 here is CASSPGTGPETQYF. The CDR3 DNA reads as TGCGCCAGCAGCCCAGGGACAGGGCCCGAGACCCAGTACTTC. The chain couples TRBV5-1 to TRBJ2-5; 9 nucleotides line up with TRBD1. CDR1 and CDR2 from the germline V gene are SGHRS and YFSETQ. V was pared by 4 bases and J by 5 bases, with 6 bases of the junction left unmatched. This CDR3 has 14 amino acids.

The chain combines TRBV5-1 with TRBJ2-1, with D unresolved. CDR3 length equals 11 residues. Germline CDR1 reads SGHRS; CDR2 reads YFSETQ. Trimming removed 3 bases at V and 5 bases at J, with 3 bases between. Written as DNA, the CDR3 is TGCGCCAGCAGCTCAAACAATGAGCAGTTCTTC. Protein sequence: CASSSNNEQFF. Full variable domain (remainder filled in from reference TRBV5-1 and TRBJ2-1): KAGVTQTPRYLIKTRGQQVTLSCSPISGHRSVSWYQQTPGQGLQFLFEYFSETQRNKGNFPGRFSGRQFSNSRSEMNVSTLELGDSALYLCASSSNNEQFFGPGTRLTVL.

The rearrangement joins TRBV5-1 to TRBJ2-1; a weak D match, TRBD2 (6 bases). The CDR3 runs 18 residues. V lost 0 bases, J lost 3 bases, and 19 bases lay in between. The germline CDR1 and CDR2 sequences are SGHRS and YFSETQ. The CDR3 nucleotides read TGCGCCAGCAGCTTGGAGGTAGCGGCGGGCCAGATCTACAATGAGCAGTTCTTC. Translation gives CASSLEVAAGQIYNEQFF. The full variable domain, completed using reference TRBV5-1 and TRBJ2-1, is KAGVTQTPRYLIKTRGQQVTLSCSPISGHRSVSWYQQTPGQGLQFLFEYFSETQRNKGNFPGRFSGRQFSNSRSEMNVSTLELGDSALYLCASSLEVAAGQIYNEQFFGPGTRLTVL.

This clone was counted only a few times. This sequence joins TRBV15 and TRBJ2-1; 9 nucleotides line up with TRBD1. V shed 0 bases, J shed 8 bases, and the junction held 8 bases outside the gene matches. The CDR3 spans 16 residues. CDR1 and CDR2 from the germline V gene are LNHNV and YYDKDF (reference sequence). This CDR3 is CATSRDPGTGSDEQFF. In DNA form, the CDR3 reads TGTGCCACCAGCAGAGACCCCGGGACAGGGTCCGATGAGCAGTTCTTC.

The chain links TRBV28 to TRBJ1-5; TRBD1 might be the D (6 bases). This CDR3 has 16 residues. Deletions cut 1 base from V and 0 bases from J, with 10 bases between. CDR1 is MDHEN, CDR2 SYDVKM, per germline. The CDR3 here is CASSLLGHHSNQPQHF. The CDR3 nucleotides read TGTGCCAGCAGTTTATTGGGACACCATAGCAATCAGCCCCAGCATTTT. Variable domain in full (rest from reference TRBV28 and TRBJ1-5): DVKVTQSSRYLVKRTGEKVFLECVQDMDHENMFWYRQDPGLGLRLIYFSYDVKMKEKGDIPEGYSVSREKKERFSLILESASTNQTSMYLCASSLLGHHSNQPQHFGDGTRLSIL.

V gene TRBV5-1 combines with J gene TRBJ2-7; D is undetermined. Germline CDR1 SGHRS, CDR2 YFSETQ. The CDR3 runs to 14 residues. The V end was cut by 2 bases, the J end by 5 bases, with 14 bases between. This chain's CDR3 is CASSLNGPYDEQYF. The DNA of the CDR3 is TGCGCCAGCAGCTTAAATGGGCCCTACGACGAGCAGTACTTC.

The sample holds one count of this clone. This rearrangement joins TRBV14 to TRBJ2-1; tentative D call: TRBD1 (6 bases). This CDR3 spans 15 amino acids. The V end lost 5 bases, the J end lost 6 bases, and 17 bases lay between the germline ends. Germline CDR1 reads SGHDN; CDR2 reads FVKESK. The CDR3 coding sequence is TGTGCCAGCAGCTTAGACAGGCTACGAGGCAATGAGCAGTTCTTC. Residues: CASSLDRLRGNEQFF.

The V call is TRBV20-1, the J call TRBJ1-2, with D perhaps matching TRBD1 (5 bases). Per germline, CDR1 DFQATT and CDR2 SNEGSKA (reference sequence). This CDR3 region has 11 residues. As DNA, the CDR3 is TGCGGACGACAGACTCCCTATGGCTACACCTTC. It encodes CGRQTPYGYTF.

The rearrangement links TRBV4-3 to TRBJ2-7, with D hard to call. V lost 6 bases and J lost 6, with 24 bases in between. Germline CDR1 LGHNA, CDR2 YSLEER. This CDR3 is 16 amino acids long. The CDR3 DNA reads as TGCGCCAGCAGTCCCAATAAGGCTAGACGAGTAGGCGAGCAGTACTTC. Protein product: CASSPNKARRVGEQYF.

The V call is TRBV4-3, the J call TRBJ2-7; no firm D call. The germline CDR1 and CDR2 sequences are LGHNA and YSLEER. The CDR3 is 15 residues long. Deletions cut 1 base from V and 2 bases from J, with 12 bases between. Here the CDR3 reads CASSQVRSGTYEQYF. The CDR3 nucleotides read TGCGCCAGCAGCCAAGTCCGGTCAGGAACCTACGAGCAGTACTTC.

This chain joins TRBV27 and TRBJ2-5; tentative D call: TRBD2 (6 bases). Per germline, CDR1 MNHEY and CDR2 SMNVEV (reference sequence). The length of the CDR3 is 15 residues. The germline V and J ends were trimmed by 5 bases and 5 bases, with 18 bases remaining between them. CDR3 loop: CASSPPGNGGETQYF. Here the CDR3 DNA reads TGTGCCAGCAGTCCTCCCGGGAACGGAGGGGAGACCCAGTACTTC.

This clone was recorded a few times. Within the sample, other DNA sequences also encode this same CDR3. The V gene is TRBV4-3, the J gene TRBJ2-3; D gene uncertain. Trimming removed 1 base from V and 0 bases from J, with 5 bases in between. The CDR3 covers 14 residues. Germline V gene data show CDR1 as LGHNA and CDR2 as YSLEER. The CDR3 DNA follows: TGCGCCAGCAGCCAAGGCGGCAGCACAGATACGCAGTATTTT. Protein product: CASSQGGSTDTQYF.

J is TRBJ1-5 and V is TRBV6-5; perhaps TRBD1 as D (6 bases). Germline values: CDR1 MNHEY, CDR2 SVGAGI. With 5 bases removed from V and 3 bases from J, the gap between germline ends came to 11 bases. CDR3 size: 14 residues. The CDR3 DNA reads TGTGCCAGCAGTACTGGACAGTACAATCAGCCCCAGCATTTT. Its protein product is CASSTGQYNQPQHF.

V is TRBV5-3 and J is TRBJ2-3; 8 nucleotides line up with TRBD2. TRBV5-3 is classed as an ORF, of uncertain function. Trimming took 4 bases from V and 2 from J; bases not matched to a gene: 9. This CDR3 contains 16 residues. The CDR3 protein is CARSLWTSRYTDTQYF. CDR3 nucleotide sequence: TGTGCCAGAAGCCTATGGACTAGCAGATACACAGATACGCAGTATTTT.

V is TRBV2 and J is TRBJ2-7, with D unresolved. From germline, CDR1 is SNHLY and CDR2 FYNNEI. The ends were cut back, 3 bases at V and 7 bases at J, with 13 bases in the middle. CDR3 length: 13 amino acids. The CDR3 is CASSDSELEEQYF. CDR3 nucleotides: TGTGCCAGCAGTGATAGTGAGTTAGAAGAGCAGTACTTC. Filled out from reference TRBV2 and TRBJ2-7, the complete variable domain reads EPEVTQTPSHQVTQMGQEVILRCVPISNHLYFYWYRQILGQKVEFLVSFYNNEISEKSEIFDDQFSVERPDGSNFTLKIRSTKLEDSAMYFCASSDSELEEQYFGPGTRLTVT.

The DNA of the CDR3 is TGTGCCAGCGGCAACAGGGTTTCTGCCGGGGAGCTGTTTTTT. This codes for CASGNRVSAGELFF. This chain connects TRBV27 to TRBJ2-2, with TRBD1 as a possible D gene (6 bases). There are 14 residues in the CDR3. In germline, CDR1 is MNHEY, CDR2 SMNVEV (reference sequence). V was clipped by 8 bases and J by 6 bases, with 16 bases between them.

The chain recombines TRBV10-3 with TRBJ2-3; 8 bases match TRBD1. This CDR3 is built from 18 residues. CDR1 and CDR2 (germline): ENHRY, SYGVKD. The ends lost 2 bases at V and 2 bases at J; junction bases unmatched: 12. This CDR3 is CAISELTPRDRHTDTQYF. The CDR3 bases are TGTGCCATCAGTGAGCTCACTCCCCGGGACAGGCACACAGATACGCAGTATTTT.

This clone has just a few counts. V is TRBV28 and J is TRBJ1-1, with 9 positions matching TRBD1. This CDR3 spans 13 amino acids. Looked up from germline, CDR1 is MDHEN and CDR2 is SYDVKM. V was pared by 8 bases and J by 5 bases, with 6 bases of the junction left unmatched. CDR3 in amino acids: CASGGQGTTEAFF. For the CDR3, the DNA is TGTGCCAGCGGGGGACAGGGTACTACTGAAGCTTTCTTT.

The CDR3 reads CASSARDRQETQYF. The CDR3 region has the DNA TGCGCCAGCAGCGCCCGGGACAGACAAGAGACCCAGTACTTC. This chain connects TRBV5-1 to TRBJ2-5; 7 bases fit TRBD1. The length of the CDR3 is 14 residues. Germline V gene sequence: CDR1 SGHRS, CDR2 YFSETQ. V was pared by 4 bases and J by 2 bases, with 5 bases of the junction left unmatched.

This clone has just one count. The chain is built from TRBV6-6 and TRBJ2-7; 9 bases agree with TRBD2. V lost 2 bases to trimming and J lost 7 bases; unmatched junction nucleotides: 12. The CDR3 loop spans 16 amino acids. Germline V gene lookup returns CDR1 MNHNY and CDR2 SVGAGI (reference sequence). CDR3 sequence (DNA): TGTGCCAGCAGTTACGGAAAGCGGGGGGTCTATCTGGAGCAGTACTTC. Protein: CASSYGKRGVYLEQYF.

The V and J genes are TRBV6-7 and TRBJ2-2, with 9 bases lining up with TRBD2. TRBV6-7 is an ORF, with its function uncertain. Unmatched junction bases numbered 7, after V lost 5 bases and J lost 3 bases. The CDR3 consists of 16 residues. The CDR3: CASSTYSGRDTGELFF. The CDR3 DNA sequence: TGTGCCAGCAGTACATATAGCGGGAGAGACACCGGGGAGCTGTTTTTT.

The chain couples TRBV25-1 to TRBJ1-6; tentative D call: TRBD1 (5 bases). Germline V gives CDR1 MGHDK, CDR2 SYGVNS. The CDR3 sequence is 16 residues long. V lost 3 bases and J lost 7, with 16 bases in between. The CDR3 bases are TGTGCCAGCAGTGATTACGGGCCGGGGGGGAATTCACCCCTCCACTTT. Protein sequence: CASSDYGPGGNSPLHF.

The chain joins TRBV28 to TRBJ1-1; D gene ambiguous. In germline, CDR1 is MDHEN, CDR2 SYDVKM. CDR3 length: 15 amino acids. Trimming pared 2 bases from V and 0 bases from J, leaving 10 bases between. CDR3 protein: CASSLRSGVNTEAFF. The CDR3 bases are TGTGCCAGCAGTTTACGGAGCGGAGTGAACACTGAAGCTTTCTTT. The full variable domain, in which reference TRBV28 and TRBJ1-1 provide the parts outside the CDR3, is DVKVTQSSRYLVKRTGEKVFLECVQDMDHENMFWYRQDPGLGLRLIYFSYDVKMKEKGDIPEGYSVSREKKERFSLILESASTNQTSMYLCASSLRSGVNTEAFFGQGTRLTVV.

The chain uses TRBV4-3 and TRBJ2-1; D may be TRBD2 (7 bases). The CDR3 covers 13 residues. Trimming took 1 base from V and 8 from J, leaving 9 bases between them. Germline assignment: CDR1 LGHNA and CDR2 YSLEER. CDR3 coding DNA: TGCGCCAGCAGCCAAGCGGGGGGCTATGAGCAGTTCTTC. It translates to CASSQAGGYEQFF.